This T cell receptor beta chain was captured by sequencing in a study of cytomegalovirus exposure and HLA in healthy donors. The CDR3 is 15 amino acids. CDR1 is SGHRS and CDR2 is YFSETQ in the germline V gene. Germline trimming cut 0 bases from V and 2 bases from J; bases unmatched to any gene: 4. Study-wide results and limits: Information on immune exposure was restricted to one variable (CMV serostatus). Cytomegalovirus status, reportedly, was diagnosed with high specificity and sensitivity by the classifier.

The PCR made use of 60 Vbeta and 13 Jbeta primers. Using immunoSEQ multiplex PCR, the repertoire was profiled, and TCRdb retains in-frame clones only, with some absent. The table shows over 110,000 clones, with about 80% occurring only once. For this clone: Its antigen is not known.

The source is a woman between 40 and 50 years old in good health and CMV-seropositive. The chain carries TRBV5-1 and TRBJ2-7, with 8 bases identical to TRBD2. The sequenced sample was PBMCs. CDR3 sequence reads: CASSLEASGPYEQYF. The CDR3 nucleotides read TGCGCCAGCAGCTTGGAGGCTAGCGGGCCCTACGAGCAGTACTTC.